These T cell receptor beta chains were read from a single sample in a study of CD8+ T cells in alopecia areata. Clones were read by immunoSEQ multiplex PCR, and TCRdb kept only the in-frame ones, dropping some. The sample has some 110,000 clones; about 61% are singletons. This specimen consisted of CD8+ T cells sorted from blood, obtained at week 4, from a patient treated with tofacitinib. These receptors originate from a human donor with alopecia areata. Both conserved end residues are part of each CDR3. D genes are given only for firm matches. Part of the rows lack a size; the others show once, few, many or a class for expanded clones.

CDR3 protein	CDR3 DNA	D gene	J gene	V gene	clone size
CAWTPSSAPLHF	TGTGCCTGGACCCCTTCTTCGGCCCCCCTCCACTTT	.	TRBJ1-6	TRBV30	.
CAWSEASTHEQFF	TGTGCCTGGAGCGAAGCTAGCACGCATGAGCAGTTCTTC	.	TRBJ2-1	TRBV30	.
CASSFIPLTLQETQYF	TGTGCCAGCAGTTTTATTCCCCTGACTCTCCAAGAGACCCAGTACTTC	.	TRBJ2-5	TRBV27	.
CSVEDLRGPGAEVYNEQFF	TGCAGCGTTGAAGATCTGCGAGGGCCCGGGGCAGAGGTATACAATGAGCAGTTCTTC	.	TRBJ2-1	TRBV29-1	few
CASSPPRAVRGYGYTF	TGTGCCAGCTCACCACCCCGGGCAGTGCGGGGCTATGGCTACACCTTC	.	TRBJ1-2	TRBV18	.
CASSGIFHGSEETQYF	TGTGCCAGCAGTGGTATTTTTCATGGGTCTGAAGAGACCCAGTACTTC	.	TRBJ2-5	TRBV2	few
CAWRAGDGYTF	TGTGCCTGGAGGGCGGGAGATGGCTACACCTTC	.	TRBJ1-2	TRBV30	few
CASSQEGGSGANVLTF	TGCGCCAGCAGCCAAGAGGGCGGCTCTGGGGCCAACGTCCTGACTTTC	.	TRBJ2-6	TRBV5-4	few
CASSEQLGSQTQYF	TGTGCCAGCAGTGAACAGCTGGGTTCGCAGACCCAGTACTTC	.	TRBJ2-5	TRBV25-1	.
CAWTTGGNTEAFF	TGTGCCTGGACAACAGGGGGCAATACTGAAGCTTTCTTT	TRBD1	TRBJ1-1	TRBV30	.
CSVVARYGYTF	TGCAGCGTTGTCGCGCGATATGGCTACACCTTC	.	TRBJ1-2	TRBV29-1	.
CSVLTGPAAFF	TGCAGCGTCCTGACAGGCCCCGCGGCGTTTTTT	.	TRBJ2-2	TRBV29-1	.
CASSRGFRRESSYNEQFF	TGCGCCAGCAGTCGGGGGTTTCGAAGGGAGAGCTCCTACAATGAGCAGTTCTTC	.	TRBJ2-1	TRBV23-1	.
CATSRGTEFQETQYF	TGTGCCACCAGCCGGGGGACAGAATTCCAAGAGACCCAGTACTTC	.	TRBJ2-5	TRBV15	.
CSATGHYEQYF	TGCAGCGCAACCGGGCACTACGAGCAGTACTTC	.	TRBJ2-7	TRBV29-1	.
CASSSGAGEQYF	TGTGCCAGTAGCTCGGGCGCTGGAGAGCAGTACTTC	.	TRBJ2-7	TRBV19	few
CASSQDRAIGPTEAFF	TGTGCCAGCAGTCAAGACAGGGCGATAGGTCCCACTGAAGCTTTCTTT	TRBD1	TRBJ1-1	TRBV2	.
CASSFTASEAFF	TGTGCCAGCAGCTTCACAGCTTCTGAAGCTTTCTTT	.	TRBJ1-1	TRBV5-5	.
CSAFDGDENTGELFF	TGCAGCGCCTTTGACGGAGACGAGAACACCGGGGAGCTGTTTTTT	.	TRBJ2-2	TRBV29-1	.
CASSLGGNPEAFF	TGTGCCAGCAGCTTGGGGGGGAATCCTGAAGCTTTCTTT	.	TRBJ1-1	TRBV5-6	few
CASSFPEQFF	TGTGCCAGCAGTTTCCCTGAGCAGTTCTTC	.	TRBJ2-1	TRBV27	.
CASRRAASGPSSYNEQFF	TGTGCCAGCAGGCGAGCGGCTAGCGGGCCCAGCTCCTACAATGAGCAGTTCTTC	TRBD2	TRBJ2-1	TRBV7-2	.
CASSDDGHNQNTGELFF	TGCGCCAGCAGCGACGATGGACACAACCAAAACACCGGGGAGCTGTTTTTT	.	TRBJ2-2	TRBV5-1	.
CSVRFPEAKNIQYF	TGCAGCGTCAGGTTCCCGGAAGCCAAAAACATTCAGTACTTC	.	TRBJ2-4	TRBV29-1	.
CASSVGGQSEAFF	TGTGCCAGCAGCGTAGGAGGACAGAGTGAAGCTTTCTTT	.	TRBJ1-1	TRBV9	.
CASSLAHEQFF	TGTGCCAGCAGTTTAGCCCATGAGCAGTTCTTC	.	TRBJ2-1	TRBV27	.
CASSSTWASGETQYF	TGTGCCAGCAGCTCCACCTGGGCCTCGGGGGAGACCCAGTACTTC	.	TRBJ2-5	TRBV13	.
CSVTPTTAALSYEQYF	TGCAGCGTTACCCCGACGACAGCTGCTCTCTCCTACGAGCAGTACTTC	.	TRBJ2-7	TRBV29-1	.
CASSPPGGPGELFF	TGTGCCAGCAGTCCCCCTGGGGGGCCCGGGGAGCTGTTTTTT	.	TRBJ2-2	TRBV2	.
CAWSVQDEAFF	TGTGCCTGGAGTGTACAAGATGAAGCTTTCTTT	.	TRBJ1-1	TRBV30	few
CASSYSTGGHNEQFF	TGTGCCAGCAGTTACTCGACCGGAGGGCACAATGAGCAGTTCTTC	.	TRBJ2-1	TRBV6-5	.
CASSLTSGGAYGETQYF	TGTGCCAGCAGCTTAACTAGCGGGGGGGCCTACGGAGAGACCCAGTACTTC	TRBD2	TRBJ2-5	TRBV7-9	.
CSVETVNTGELFF	TGCAGCGTGGAGACAGTGAACACCGGGGAGCTGTTTTTT	.	TRBJ2-2	TRBV29-1	.
CASSQELGTGLDTQYF	TGCGCCAGCAGCCAAGAGTTGGGGACAGGGTTAGATACGCAGTATTTT	TRBD1	TRBJ2-3	TRBV4-1	.
CASSWDRGGDTQYF	TGTGCCAGCAGTTGGGACAGGGGAGGAGATACGCAGTATTTT	TRBD1	TRBJ2-3	TRBV27	.
CASSQDLEAYNEQFF	TGCGCCAGCAGCCAAGATTTGGAGGCCTACAATGAGCAGTTCTTC	.	TRBJ2-1	TRBV4-3	few
CASSEAPVYGYTF	TGTGCCAGCAGTGAAGCACCGGTCTATGGCTACACCTTC	.	TRBJ1-2	TRBV6-1	.
CSVGTGQGYEQYF	TGCAGCGTTGGGACGGGACAGGGCTACGAGCAGTACTTC	TRBD1	TRBJ2-7	TRBV29-1	.
CASSYAGGGLAGYEQYF	TGCGCCAGCAGCTACGCTGGAGGGGGACTAGCGGGCTACGAGCAGTACTTC	TRBD2	TRBJ2-7	TRBV5-1	.
CASSLGPLAGSTDTQYF	TGTGCCAGCAGCTTAGGACCCCTAGCGGGGAGCACAGATACGCAGTATTTT	TRBD2	TRBJ2-3	TRBV7-2	.
CASSVTTGYSYEQYF	TGTGCCAGTAGTGTTACGACAGGGTACTCCTACGAGCAGTACTTC	TRBD1	TRBJ2-7	TRBV19	.
CASSLGLADTDTQYF	TGCGCCAGCAGCTTGGGCCTAGCGGACACAGATACGCAGTATTTT	TRBD2	TRBJ2-3	TRBV5-1	.
CSVDLADSPYEQYF	TGCAGCGTTGACTTGGCGGACAGCCCCTACGAGCAGTACTTC	.	TRBJ2-7	TRBV29-1	few
CSVTEPRSGANVLTF	TGCAGCGTTACAGAACCCCGCTCTGGGGCCAACGTCCTGACTTTC	.	TRBJ2-6	TRBV29-1	.
CASSLSDIATNEKLFF	TGTGCCAGCAGCTTGTCGGATATCGCAACTAATGAAAAACTGTTTTTT	.	TRBJ1-4	TRBV5-6	.
CASSFRGDRAHPYSPLHF	TGTGCCAGCAGCTTTAGAGGGGACAGAGCCCACCCTTATTCACCCCTCCACTTT	TRBD1	TRBJ1-6	TRBV7-6	.
CASSQIGPGRGTDAQYF	TGCGCCAGCAGCCAGATAGGGCCGGGAAGGGGCACAGATGCGCAGTATTTT	.	TRBJ2-3	TRBV4-1	.
CASSNGQGGSPLHF	TGTGCCAGCAGCAACGGACAGGGGGGTTCACCCCTCCACTTT	TRBD1	TRBJ1-6	TRBV13	.
CASSLRRDNEQFF	TGTGCCAGCAGTTTACGAAGAGACAATGAGCAGTTCTTC	.	TRBJ2-1	TRBV27	few
CASSYSGDTQYF	TGTGCCAGCAGTTACTCGGGGGATACGCAGTATTTT	.	TRBJ2-3	TRBV6-5	once
CASSGHGYTF	TGTGCCAGCAGTGGACATGGCTACACCTTC	.	TRBJ1-2	TRBV6-5	.
CASSEAGGSYEQYF	TGTGCCAGCAGTGAAGCGGGGGGGTCCTACGAGCAGTACTTC	TRBD2	TRBJ2-7	TRBV2	few
CASSVEVGQGAIDTQYF	TGTGCCAGCAGCGTAGAGGTAGGACAGGGGGCAATAGATACGCAGTATTTT	TRBD1	TRBJ2-3	TRBV9	few